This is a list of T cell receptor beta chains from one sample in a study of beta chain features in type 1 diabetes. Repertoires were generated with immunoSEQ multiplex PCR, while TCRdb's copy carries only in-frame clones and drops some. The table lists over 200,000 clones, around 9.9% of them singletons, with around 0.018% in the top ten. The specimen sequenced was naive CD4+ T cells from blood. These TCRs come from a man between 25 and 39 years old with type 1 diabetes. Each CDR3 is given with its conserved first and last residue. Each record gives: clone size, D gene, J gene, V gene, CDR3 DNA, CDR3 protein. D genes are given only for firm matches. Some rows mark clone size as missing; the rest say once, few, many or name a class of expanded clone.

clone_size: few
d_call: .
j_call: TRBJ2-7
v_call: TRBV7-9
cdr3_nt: TGTGCCAGCAGCTTATCAGGGATCGACGAGCAGTACTTC
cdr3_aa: CASSLSGIDEQYF

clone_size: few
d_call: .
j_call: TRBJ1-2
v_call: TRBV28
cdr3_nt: TGTGCCAGCACGACAGGCGGCAACTATGGCTACACCTTC
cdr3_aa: CASTTGGNYGYTF

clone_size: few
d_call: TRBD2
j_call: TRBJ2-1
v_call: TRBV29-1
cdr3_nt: TGCAGCGCTATCGTAGCGGGGGGGTACAATGAGCAGTTCTTC
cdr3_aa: CSAIVAGGYNEQFF

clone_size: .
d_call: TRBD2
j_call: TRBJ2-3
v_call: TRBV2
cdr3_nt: TGTGCCAGCAGTGACCCGGGGGGGCCCTACACAGATACGCAGTATTTT
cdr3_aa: CASSDPGGPYTDTQYF

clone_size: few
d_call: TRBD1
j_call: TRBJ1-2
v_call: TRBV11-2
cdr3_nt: TGTGCCAGCAGCTATGGACAGGGGGCTTTCACCTTC
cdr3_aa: CASSYGQGAFTF

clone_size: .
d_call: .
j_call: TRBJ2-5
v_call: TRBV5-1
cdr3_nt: TGCGCCAGCAGCCCCGGACAGCCTCAGGAGACCCAGTACTTC
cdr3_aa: CASSPGQPQETQYF

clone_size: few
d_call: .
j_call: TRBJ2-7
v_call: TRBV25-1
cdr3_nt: TGTGCCAACTGGGGAGGTGCGGGCGAGCAGTACTTC
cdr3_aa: CANWGGAGEQYF

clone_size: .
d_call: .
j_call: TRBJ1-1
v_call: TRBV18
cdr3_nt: TGTGCCAGCTCGGAACAGGAGAACACTGAAGCTTTCTTT
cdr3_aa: CASSEQENTEAFF

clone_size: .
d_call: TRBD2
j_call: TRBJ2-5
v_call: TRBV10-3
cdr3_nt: TGTGCCATCAGTGAGCGCGACGGGGGGGGAGAGACCCAGTACTTC
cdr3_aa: CAISERDGGGETQYF

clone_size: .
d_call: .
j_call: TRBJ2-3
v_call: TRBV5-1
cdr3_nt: TGCGCCAGCAGCTTGTCGAGCCAAGATACGCAGTATTTT
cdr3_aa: CASSLSSQDTQYF

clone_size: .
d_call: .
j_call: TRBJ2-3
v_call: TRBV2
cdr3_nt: TGTGCCAGCAGCCCTCAGGGCACAGATACGCAGTATTTT
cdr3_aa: CASSPQGTDTQYF

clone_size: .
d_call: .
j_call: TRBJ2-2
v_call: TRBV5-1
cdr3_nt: TGCGCCAGCAGTGGGGCCCTCACCGGGGAGCTGTTTTTT
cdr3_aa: CASSGALTGELFF

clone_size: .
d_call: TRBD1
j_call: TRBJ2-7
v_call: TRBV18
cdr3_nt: TGTGCCAGCTCAGCTGGACAGGGCTCCTACGAGCAGTACTTC
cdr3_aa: CASSAGQGSYEQYF

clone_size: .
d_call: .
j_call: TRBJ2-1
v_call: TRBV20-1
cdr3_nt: TGCAGTGACAGGTCCTACAATGAGCAGTTCTTC
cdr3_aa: CSDRSYNEQFF

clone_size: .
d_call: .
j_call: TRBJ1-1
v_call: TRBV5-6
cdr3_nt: TGTGCCAGCAGCTTGGACAGCGGGAACACTGAAGCTTTCTTT
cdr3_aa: CASSLDSGNTEAFF

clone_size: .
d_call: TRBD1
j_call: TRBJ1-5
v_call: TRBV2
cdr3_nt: TGTGCCAGCAAGGGACAGGGGAATCAGCCCCAGCATTTT
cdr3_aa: CASKGQGNQPQHF

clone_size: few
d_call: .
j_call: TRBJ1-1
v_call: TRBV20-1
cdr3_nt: TGCAGTGCCGTCGGTATACGCGCTTTCTTT
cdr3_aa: CSAVGIRAFF

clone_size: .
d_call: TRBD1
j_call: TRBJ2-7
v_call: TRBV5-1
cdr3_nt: TGCGCCAGCAGCCCACCCGAGACAGGGGGCTACGAGCAGTACTTC
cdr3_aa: CASSPPETGGYEQYF

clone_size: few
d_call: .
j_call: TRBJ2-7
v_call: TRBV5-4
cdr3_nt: TGTGCCAGCAGTGGGGGGGCTCTTATGGACGAGCAGTACTTC
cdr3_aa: CASSGGALMDEQYF

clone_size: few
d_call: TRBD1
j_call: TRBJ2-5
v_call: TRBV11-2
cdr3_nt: TGTGCCAGCAGCTCGGGACAGGGAAAAGAGACCCAGTACTTC
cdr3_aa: CASSSGQGKETQYF

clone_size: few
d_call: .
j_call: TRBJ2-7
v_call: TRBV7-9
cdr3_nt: TGTGCCAGCAGCTTCGGTGAACAGGGGGGGATTGGAAAGCAGTACTTC
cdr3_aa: CASSFGEQGGIGKQYF

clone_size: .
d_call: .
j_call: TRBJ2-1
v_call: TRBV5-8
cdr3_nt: TGTGCCAGCAGCTTGGTGGCTAGCACGAGCTCCTACAATGAGCAGTTCTTC
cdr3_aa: CASSLVASTSSYNEQFF

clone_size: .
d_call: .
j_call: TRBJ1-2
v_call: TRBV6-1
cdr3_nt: TGTGCCAGCAGTGAGTCGTCGGGATGGGGGCCCACCTTC
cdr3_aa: CASSESSGWGPTF

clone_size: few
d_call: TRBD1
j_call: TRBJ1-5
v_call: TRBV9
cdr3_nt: TGTGCCAGCAGCGTCGGACAGGGCAGCCAGCCCCAGCATTTT
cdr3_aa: CASSVGQGSQPQHF

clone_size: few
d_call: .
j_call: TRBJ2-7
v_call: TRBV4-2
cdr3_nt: TGTGCCAGCAGCCAGCCCAACAGGGGACTTCTCGACGAGCAGTACTTC
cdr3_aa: CASSQPNRGLLDEQYF

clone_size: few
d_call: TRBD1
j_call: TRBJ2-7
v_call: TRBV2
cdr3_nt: TGTGCCAGCAGTTCGACAGGGGCCGAGCAGTACTTC
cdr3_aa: CASSSTGAEQYF